Given below is one TCR beta chain in context. Its antigen remains unidentified. Base-call qualities are not available, and no considerably larger clone is one nucleotide away. Libraries were prepared through 5' RACE. The sequencer was an Illumina HiSeq 2500. A second about 7 to 11 cycle PCR used a sample-barcoded 5' primer and a J-beta primer mix. A unique molecular identifier was introduced onto each TCR beta cDNA molecule by a template-switch 5' adaptor carrying 12 random nucleotides. Each sample yielded at least 2.5 million CDR3-containing paired-end reads. First-strand cDNA synthesis was performed from all RNA using the Mint cDNA synthesis kit, with priming by a TRBC-specific oligonucleotide. After uracil-DNA glycosylase treatment, a first 18-cycle PCR used universal primers M1SS and BC2_uni_R on all cDNA. On the authors' methods: For normalization, 1 million high-quality reads were randomly selected from each sample, with every read carrying a distinct molecular identifier. Instead of being binned into consensus sequences, reads that shared molecular identifiers were thrown out. MiTCR, with a Q25 quality threshold and the strictest error-elimination algorithm, was used for CDR3 identification, clonotype clustering and error correction. A nonparametric unseen species model using Euler transformation provided a lower-bound estimate of total TCR beta diversity. In TCRdb, the public reads were trimmed at Q25 with fastp and aligned with MiXCR, with productive beta chains retained. For every CDR3 protein sequence, its rows merge into one entry that carries the most common genes and DNA. The V and J calls reflect TCRdb's pipeline rather than the authors' work. The sample records 750,000 to 950,000 distinct CDR3 sequences, roughly 24% of which are singletons. 3% of the sample comes from the top ten.

Systemically healthy Caucasian individuals from Russia, some 38 in total and aged roughly 6 to 100 years, were included as donors. Approximately 9 milliliters of peripheral blood were collected from each donor into EDTA-treated Vacutainer tubes. Ficoll-Paque density-gradient centrifugation was used to isolate PBMCs, with at least 7 million per sample. Trizol reagent was used to extract total RNA from PBMCs, with at least 6 micrograms per sample. For every donor, flow cytometry on a PBMC aliquot measured the percentage of naive CD45RAhigh/CD27high T cells. The source of the sample is a study of blood T cells in healthy people across ages (dated by TCRdb to about 2015). The study in broad terms: In model experiments, template switching captured about one uniquely barcoded TCR beta cDNA molecule for every two T cells. The study measured age-related changes in TCR beta repertoire diversity using deep sequencing normalized with unique cDNA molecular identifiers. The donors were divided into four age groups: young (average 16 years), middle-aged (around 37), aged (about 56) and long-lived (about 80). The study analyzed two additional independent replicas of 1 million unique cDNA reads from the same blood draw for two donors, one aged 18 to 29 and one aged 80 or older. The research as a whole found: A strong correlation was found between observed TCR beta diversity and the percentage of naive T cells measured by flow cytometry. As age increased, observed TCR beta diversity per million T cells dropped in a roughly linear way, and a significant reduction was already evident by age roughly 36. Since profiling was done on bulk unsorted PBMCs, naive and antigen-experienced compartments could not be conclusively compared. Because the CMV infection status of the donors was unknown, age-related changes in expanded clonotypes may potentially have been confounded. Estimates of total diversity from one million sequenced T cells were regarded as lower bounds and underestimates. The long-lived group showed more naive CD4+ T cells, fewer expanded clones and increased TCR diversity than the aged group, suggesting age selection.

The germline V and J ends show losses of 7 bases and 0 bases respectively, and no gene match explains 12 bases of the junction. The CDR3, cysteine through phenylalanine, is 17 amino acids long. Solely the CDR3 DNA is kept, with 51 bases framed from the first base. Reading the germline V gene gives CDR1 LGHNT and CDR2 FRNRAP. The data also belong to a second study, concerning T cells of mothers and their children. From the second report: Nine systemically healthy Caucasian individuals served as donors, namely three mothers together with their six children. cDNA synthesis consumed the entire amount of extracted RNA, loaded at 1.5 ug RNA in each 15 ul reaction. In the second PCR, the M1S primer introduced both the sample barcodes and 2-4 random nucleotides. Over 9.5 million TCR beta CDR3 reads were obtained for each mother, and 2.5 million to 3.5 million reads were obtained for each child. TCR recombination output is similarly shaped by thymic selection in related and unrelated pairs, with a minor effect exerted by inherited differences. Related mother-child pairs always showed normalized repertoire overlap that was slightly higher than in unrelated mother-child pairs, though the difference was never significant. No persistent microchimeric T cell clones were found, with a detection sensitivity of roughly 92 clones per million clonotypes. To look for features that set related mother-child pairs apart from unrelated individuals, the researchers ran deep NGS to compare the TCR beta repertoires of mothers and children. On average, the children were approximately 11 +/- 4 years old, while the mothers were around 40 +/- 4 years old. After adapters were ligated using NEBNext reagents, the libraries underwent 100+100 nt paired-end sequencing on an Illumina HiSeq 2000. To avoid cross-contamination, the mother libraries and the child libraries were prepared a month apart and sequenced in separate runs. Between 500,000 and 2,000,000 distinct TCR beta clonotypes were identified per donor. Naive TCR beta clonotypes were estimated from low-frequency clonotypes matched to each donor's FACS-determined naive share, without sorting.

The material sequenced was blood. The sequence was collected from a boy younger than 18 in good health. The chain is encoded by TRBV12-5 joined to TRBJ2-7, and TRBD2 matches 10 of the central bases. The nucleotide sequence reads as follows: TGTGCTAGTGCCGAACTAGCGGGGCAATATTACTCCTACGAGCAGTACTTC. Its coded protein is CASAELAGQYYSYEQYF.